These 19 T cell receptor beta chains came from one sample sequenced in a study of T-cell reconstitution after alpha-beta-depleted transplantation in children. Unique molecular identifiers were incorporated when the TCRbeta library was constructed. TCRdb re-called the PCR reads with MiXCR, one entry per CDR3 protein. The sample contains hundreds of thousands of distinct CDR3 sequences, about 11% of which appear only once. The specimen was PBMCs from the stem cell graft donor, collected from the stem cell graft. Receptors originate from a human donor who donated a stem cell graft to a child with acute myeloid leukemia.

This clonotype was detected ten times or more. The CDR3 nucleotides are TGCGCCAGCAGCACGACAGGGTCTAACTATGGCTACACCTTC. It translates to CASSTTGSNYGYTF. The J gene is TRBJ1-2, the V gene TRBV5-1, with 7 nucleotides matching TRBD1. The CDR3 runs to 14 residues. V lost 4 bases and J lost 0; bases outside the gene matches: 3. Per the germline V gene, CDR1 is SGHRS and CDR2 is YFSETQ.

This clonotype came up a few times. This chain joins TRBV27 and TRBJ1-1; tentative D call: TRBD1 (6 bases). Germline CDR1 reads MNHEY; CDR2 reads SMNVEV (reference sequence). The CDR3 is made up of 15 amino acids. Between the trimmed V and J ends, which lost 5 bases and 0 bases, there was a span of 13 bases. This CDR3 reads CASSPRTEMNTEAFF. CDR3 bases: TGTGCCAGCAGTCCCCGGACAGAAATGAACACTGAAGCTTTCTTT.

This clonotype was found many times. The chain is built from TRBV7-2 and TRBJ2-7, with 12 bases identical to TRBD1. Trimming took 4 bases from V and 2 from J; bases not matched to a gene: 6. The germline CDR1 and CDR2 sequences are SGHTA and FQGNSA. CDR3 length: 16 residues. CDR3 DNA sequence: TGTGCCAGCAGCTCCAGGGGGACAGGGGGCGCCTACGAGCAGTACTTC. This sequence encodes CASSSRGTGGAYEQYF.

V and J are TRBV20-1 and TRBJ2-7; 8 bases line up with TRBD1. This CDR3 spans 14 amino acids. Trimming at V came to 6 bases and at J to 2 bases, leaving 9 bases not matched to a gene. Germline loops: CDR1 DFQATT, CDR2 SNEGSKA (reference sequence). CDR3 protein: CSAPKPGQAYEQYF. DNA for the CDR3: TGCAGTGCCCCCAAGCCGGGACAGGCCTACGAGCAGTACTTC.

This clonotype turned up a few times. The chain couples TRBV4-3 to TRBJ1-1; D gene ambiguous. Germline V gene lookup returns CDR1 LGHNA and CDR2 YSLEER. The CDR3 is 18 amino acids. The V end lost 0 bases, the J end lost 5 bases, and 22 bases lay between the germline ends. CDR3 DNA: TGCGCCAGCAGCCAAGATACTCCGCGGGCAGGAGGAGAAACTGAAGCTTTCTTT. Translated, it gives CASSQDTPRAGGETEAFF.

This chain's CDR3 is CASSSGPSQKEKLFF. The CDR3, as DNA: TGTGCCAGCAGTTCAGGACCGAGCCAGAAGGAAAAACTGTTTTTT. V usage is TRBV6-5 and J usage is TRBJ1-4; no firm D call. Trimming removed 4 bases at V and 8 bases at J, with 17 bases between. The germline V gene has CDR1 MNHEY and CDR2 SVGAGI. The CDR3 length is 15 residues.

This clonotype showed up many times. The gene calls are TRBV10-2 and TRBJ2-1; 7 nucleotides match TRBD1. Germline CDR1 WSHSY, CDR2 SAAADI. The length of the CDR3 is 15 residues. V trimming: 2 bases; J trimming: 4 bases; junction bases outside the gene matches: 5. The CDR3, as DNA: TGCGCCAGCAGTGAGGTCCGACAGGGATACAATGAGCAGTTCTTC. Its protein is CASSEVRQGYNEQFF.

This clonotype was detected many times. This chain joins TRBV12-3 or TRBV12-4 and TRBJ2-7; D is possibly TRBD1 (6 bases). CDR3 length equals 13 residues. V lost 4 bases, J lost 2 bases, and 9 bases lay in between. CDR3 sequence: CASSWTDAYEQYF. DNA of the CDR3: TGTGCCAGCAGTTGGACAGACGCCTACGAGCAGTACTTC.

This sequence joins TRBV4-3 and TRBJ2-2, with 7 bases aligning to TRBD1. The CDR3 runs 13 residues. J gave up 6 bases and V 5 bases, and 3 bases lay outside the gene matches. Germline CDR1 and CDR2: LGHNA and YSLEER. CDR3: CASSVGTAGELFF. As DNA, the CDR3 is TGCGCCAGCAGCGTAGGGACAGCCGGGGAGCTGTTTTTT.

Only a few counts were recorded for this clonotype. V is TRBV4-3 and J is TRBJ2-1; a possible D gene is TRBD1 (5 bases). Trimming took 1 base from V and 6 from J, leaving 16 bases between them. The CDR3 is 16 amino acids. The germline CDR1 and CDR2 sequences are LGHNA and YSLEER. CDR3: CASSQGGSYRSNEQFF. CDR3 nucleotides: TGCGCCAGCAGCCAAGGCGGCAGCTACAGGAGCAATGAGCAGTTCTTC.

The table lists this clonotype with a few counts. This chain connects TRBV11-2 to TRBJ2-1; 8 positions match TRBD2. The CDR3 has 16 amino acids. Germline V lookup: CDR1 SGHAT, CDR2 FQNNGV. The V gene end was trimmed by 2 bases and the J gene end by 8 bases; junction bases not matched to a gene: 11. As DNA, the CDR3 is TGTGCCAGCAGCTTAACCGGGACTAGTATAATCTATGAGCAGTTCTTC. It is translated as CASSLTGTSIIYEQFF.

The J gene is TRBJ2-5, the V gene TRBV9, with D tentatively TRBD2 (6 bases). Germline V CDR1 and CDR2: SGDLS, YYNGEE. With 0 bases removed from V and 1 base from J, the gap between germline ends came to 13 bases. The CDR3 length is 16 residues. The CDR3 DNA reads as TGTGCCAGCAGCGTAGAGTCGGGACTCCCCCAAGAGACCCAGTACTTC. Its translation: CASSVESGLPQETQYF.

This chain connects TRBV5-1 to TRBJ2-7, with D possibly TRBD2 on 6 matching bases. V dropped 4 bases and J dropped 4 bases, with 18 bases sitting between them. CDR1 is SGHRS and CDR2 is YFSETQ in the germline V gene. The CDR3 totals 15 residues. CDR3 sequence reads: CASSPAGSGLYEQYF. In nucleotides, the CDR3 is TGCGCCAGCAGCCCCGCGGGGTCAGGGCTTTACGAGCAGTACTTC.

This clonotype has just a few counts. The chain carries TRBV14 and TRBJ2-2; tentatively, D is TRBD1 (5 bases). Per the germline V gene, CDR1 is SGHDN and CDR2 is FVKESK. Trimming pared 5 bases from V and 7 bases from J, leaving 11 bases between. This CDR3 is built from 13 residues. Here the CDR3 reads CASSFQGFGELFF. The CDR3 region has the DNA TGTGCCAGCAGCTTCCAGGGTTTCGGGGAGCTGTTTTTT.

In its sample, this clonotype was seen many times. The rearrangement joins TRBV20-1 to TRBJ2-5, with D possibly being TRBD1 or TRBD2 (6 bases each). Germline-derived CDR1 and CDR2 are DFQATT and SNEGSKA (reference sequence). V gave up 0 bases and J gave up 5 bases, with 10 bases separating them. The CDR3 is 13 amino acids. The CDR3 loop reads CSARDGGQETQYF. The CDR3 nucleotides are TGCAGTGCTAGAGATGGGGGGCAGGAGACCCAGTACTTC.

This clonotype was counted ten times or more. The V call is TRBV20-1, the J call TRBJ2-7; D is undetermined. CDR1 and CDR2 (germline): DFQATT, SNEGSKA (reference sequence). This CDR3 is 13 amino acids long. Trimming cost V 3 bases and J 3 bases, with 12 bases left between them. The DNA of the CDR3 is TGCAGTGCTAGGATGACTGCTAACTACGAGCAGTACTTC. The encoded protein is CSARMTANYEQYF.

This chain uses TRBV12-3 or TRBV12-4 with TRBJ2-3; TRBD1 aligns across 8 bases. This CDR3 is built from 15 residues. Germline trimming cut 4 bases from V and 4 bases from J; bases unmatched to any gene: 7. CDR3 in DNA: TGTGCCAGCAGTTCCCTCGGGACAGGCGCAGATACGCAGTATTTT. This translates into CASSSLGTGADTQYF.

This clonotype has more than one count but fewer than ten. The V and J genes are TRBV12-5 and TRBJ2-1, with 11 bases fitting TRBD2. The CDR3 contains 15 residues. CDR1 and CDR2 from the germline V gene are LGHNT and FRNRAP. J lost 6 bases, V lost 6 bases, and 7 bases had no gene match. The CDR3: CASGFTSGSTNEQFF. The CDR3 DNA reads as TGTGCTAGTGGCTTTACTAGCGGGAGTACCAATGAGCAGTTCTTC.

This clonotype appeared many times. This chain connects TRBV12-3 or TRBV12-4 to TRBJ2-7; D could derive from TRBD1 or TRBD2 (7 bases each). The ends were cut back, 5 bases at V and 5 bases at J, with 19 bases in the middle. The length of the CDR3 is 15 residues. CDR3 nucleotides: TGTGCCAGCAGTCCGAAGACAGGGAGGGTGGACGAGCAGTACTTC. Translating gives CASSPKTGRVDEQYF.